This passage covers 14 T cell receptor beta chains from one sample sequenced in a study of post-analysis software for immune sequencing data. Study observations and caveats: When patients were compared with controls, 5 or 6 TRBV segments were more frequent, TRBV5-6, TRBV5-1 and TRBV20-1 among them.

The authors incorporated unique molecular identifiers into the TCR beta cDNA libraries. One entry per CDR3 protein results from TCRdb running MiXCR on the PCR reads. The sample lists some 800,000 distinct CDR3 sequences; 35% to 55% were seen once. These TCRs are of unknown antigen specificity. Sequenced: blood. All receptors come from a girl aged 10-17 years with multiple sclerosis.

This chain links TRBV27 with TRBJ1-2; D is uncertain. CDR3 length equals 13 residues. Trimming removed 5 bases at V and 3 bases at J, with 10 bases between. CDR1 and CDR2 from the germline V gene are MNHEY and SMNVEV (reference sequence). CDR3 in DNA: TGTGCCAGCAGTCCCGCTAGATACTATGGCTACACCTTC. Residues: CASSPARYYGYTF.

The CDR3 spells CASRRHVGLDQPQHF. The DNA for the CDR3 is TGTGCCAGCAGGCGCCACGTTGGGTTAGATCAGCCCCAGCATTTT. The chain is built from TRBV12-3 or TRBV12-4 and TRBJ1-5; D remains ambiguous. The V gene lost 6 bases and the J gene lost 5 bases, with 17 bases spanning the gap. The CDR3 is 15 residues long.

This clonotype has just a few counts. The genes are TRBV29-1 and TRBJ1-2; a weak D match, TRBD1 (5 bases). The CDR3 length is 13 residues. The V end was cut by 5 bases, the J end by 5 bases, with 15 bases between. CDR1 and CDR2 (germline): SQVTM, ANQGSEA. DNA of the CDR3: TGCAGCGTTCGACCCAGGGTCGGGTATGGCTACACCTTC. This codes for CSVRPRVGYGYTF. The full variable domain, in which reference TRBV29-1 and TRBJ1-2 provide the parts outside the CDR3, is SAVISQKPSRDICQRGTSLTIQCQVDSQVTMMFWYRQQPGQSLTLIATANQGSEATYESGFVIDKFPISRPNLTFSTLTVSNMSPEDSSIYLCSVRPRVGYGYTFGSGTRLTVV.

This clonotype was seen once. This chain links TRBV7-2 with TRBJ2-7; 9 bases fit TRBD2. Germline loops: CDR1 SGHTA, CDR2 FQGNSA. V lost 5 bases and J lost 6; bases outside the gene matches: 8. The CDR3 sequence is 14 residues long. In nucleotides, the CDR3 is TGTGCCAGCAGCCCCTGGACTAGCGCGCGCGAGCAGTACTTC. It yields the protein CASSPWTSAREQYF.

In its sample, this clonotype was seen a few times. The J gene is TRBJ2-1, the V gene TRBV20-1; TRBD2 matches at 10 bases. Germline V CDR1 and CDR2: DFQATT, SNEGSKA (reference sequence). After removal of 5 bases from V and 9 bases from J, the junction contained 13 bases not matched to a gene. The CDR3 runs 15 residues. This CDR3 is CSAPRIAGGLGEQFF. The CDR3 nucleotides are TGCAGTGCTCCACGGATAGCGGGAGGACTGGGTGAGCAGTTCTTC.

This clonotype showed up just a few times. This chain links TRBV20-1 with TRBJ2-1, with 8 bases fitting TRBD2. This CDR3 region has 15 residues. The J segment lost 8 bases and the V segment lost 5 bases, leaving 14 bases of the junction unmatched. The V gene's germline CDR1 is DFQATT and CDR2 SNEGSKA (reference sequence). The CDR3 DNA reads as TGCAGTGCTCACATGGGACTAGGTGGTAGGGATGAGCAGTTCTTC. Protein product: CSAHMGLGGRDEQFF.

This clonotype has a handful of counts. This chain uses TRBV5-1 with TRBJ2-3; D gene unclear. This CDR3 has 13 amino acids. The V end lost 2 bases, the J end lost 4 bases, and 8 bases lay between the germline ends. Germline CDR1 is SGHRS and CDR2 is YFSETQ. CDR3 DNA sequence: TGCGCCAGCAGCTTTCTCCCGGCAGATACGCAGTATTTT. Protein sequence: CASSFLPADTQYF.

This chain connects TRBV12-3 or TRBV12-4 to TRBJ1-5; TRBD1 matches at 7 bases. The CDR3 has 19 amino acids. Trimming took 4 bases from V and 0 from J; bases not matched to a gene: 15. CDR3 DNA sequence: TGTGCCAGCAGTTCTAATCTGGGGACAGAGGGGTATAGCAATCAGCCCCAGCATTTT. Its protein is CASSSNLGTEGYSNQPQHF.

This clonotype turned up a few times. The chain combines TRBV12-3 or TRBV12-4 with TRBJ1-2; D is unclear. V shed 6 bases and J shed 8 bases, with 25 bases lying between them. This CDR3 has 16 residues. CDR3 DNA: TGTGCCAGCAGCCTGACCGAGGGTGGCGGGGATGGAGGCTACACCTTC. Amino acids: CASSLTEGGGDGGYTF.

The rearrangement links TRBV6-1 to TRBJ1-2, with D possibly matching TRBD1 (6 bases). Looked up from germline, CDR1 is MNHNS and CDR2 is SASEGT. The CDR3 runs to 13 residues. With 6 bases removed from V and 7 bases from J, the gap between germline ends came to 15 bases. CDR3 sequence: CASSIQGRSGYTF. DNA for the CDR3: TGTGCCAGCAGCATACAGGGTCGGAGTGGCTACACCTTC.

This chain uses TRBV9 with TRBJ1-4, with D unclear. Looked up from germline, CDR1 is SGDLS and CDR2 is YYNGEE. The CDR3 consists of 15 residues. V shed 4 bases and J shed 10 bases, with 20 bases lying between them. CDR3 amino acids: CASSPQEGPGGKLFF. The CDR3 coding sequence is TGTGCCAGCAGCCCCCAGGAGGGTCCAGGTGGAAAACTGTTTTTT.

V gene TRBV7-9 combines with J gene TRBJ1-1; D ambiguous. V lost 5 bases and J 4 bases, leaving 14 bases between the germline ends. CDR1 and CDR2 (germline): SEHNR, FQNEAQ (reference sequence). The CDR3 length is 14 residues. The CDR3 DNA sequence: TGTGCCAGCAGCCCCACTGGGCCCAGCACTGAAGCTTTCTTT. The encoded protein is CASSPTGPSTEAFF.

The DNA of the CDR3 is TGTGCCAGCAGTTTCGGGGGACAGGGGCCTTCCACCTATGGCTACACCTTC. Protein product: CASSFGGQGPSTYGYTF. The chain joins TRBV27 to TRBJ1-2, with TRBD1 matching 10 bases. The length of the CDR3 is 17 residues. Germline V gene lookup returns CDR1 MNHEY and CDR2 SMNVEV (reference sequence). Trimming cost V 3 bases and J 4 bases; bases outside gene matches: 11.

The table lists this clonotype with a few counts. The chain is built from TRBV29-1 and TRBJ1-2; possibly TRBD1 for D (6 bases). V lost 4 bases to trimming and J lost 3 bases, with 12 bases between them. The length of the CDR3 is 13 residues. Germline lookup yields CDR1 SQVTM and CDR2 ANQGSEA. CDR3 bases: TGCAGCGTTGTAGGGGGGCAAGACTATGGCTACACCTTC. Amino acid sequence: CSVVGGQDYGYTF. Looking up the rest from reference TRBV29-1 and TRBJ1-2 gives the full variable domain: SAVISQKPSRDICQRGTSLTIQCQVDSQVTMMFWYRQQPGQSLTLIATANQGSEATYESGFVIDKFPISRPNLTFSTLTVSNMSPEDSSIYLCSVVGGQDYGYTFGSGTRLTVV.